The TCR beta chain described here comes from a study of T cells after yellow fever vaccination (dated by TCRdb to about 2019). Regarding the study in general: The SMART-Seq v4 Ultra Low Input RNA kit was used to prepare libraries from fractions with low cell numbers. To follow T-cell clones before and after both primary and booster YFV17D yellow fever vaccination, bulk TCR alpha and beta repertoires underwent longitudinal sequencing. Two healthy male donors, one aged 18 to 30 and one aged 30 to 40 years, made up the cohort. Blood samples were taken at several timepoints before and after primary and secondary immunization, and bulk PBMC replicates and cell subsets were isolated. What the study reported, not specific to this receptor: A small share of clonotypes was detected in both CD4 and CD8 compartments, with the overlap likely arising from convergent recombination. Compared with the primary T-cell response, the secondary T-cell response was weaker but faster, peaking on day 5 rather than day 15. Only two donors were included in the study, so the extent to which the findings can be generalized is limited. Most clones expanded after primary vaccination (approximately 96% of CD4 and around 89% of CD8) were re-detected after the booster, suggesting that broad memory maintenance occurred. FACS-sorted repertoires could contain abundant contaminating clonotypes from the bulk population, so computational filtering was required.

The junction carries 12 bases between V and J, which are trimmed by 5 bases and 2 bases respectively. There are 14 amino acids in the CDR3, from cysteine to phenylalanine inclusive. Only the CDR3 portion is preserved as DNA: 42 bases, with reading frame beginning at the first base. From a lookup of the germline V gene (reference sequence), CDR1 and CDR2 are LNHDA and SQIVND. The intended sense of this specimen's treatment or condition label: live attenuated yellow fever vaccine strain. PBMCs were isolated from peripheral blood using a standard Ficoll-Paque protocol. CD4 and CD8 T-cell fractions were isolated with Dynabeads CD4 and CD8 positive selection kits. RNA was extracted with TriZol from bulk PBMCs, CD4 and CD8 fractions, and dextramer-positive and dextramer-negative fractions. A remark on this clonotype: This clone's antigen is unknown. Base qualities are not at hand, and no much larger clone is one base apart.

TCR cDNA was synthesized by 5'RACE template switching, through which a universal primer site and unique molecular identifiers were introduced. Priming of cDNA synthesis was performed from both the TCR alpha and TCR beta constant segments. Library amplification used two PCR steps, and the second PCR step added sample barcodes and sequencing adapters. Libraries were sequenced on Illumina HiSeq 2500 (2x100 bp) or NovaSeq (2x150 bp). Per the authors' processing: Reads were demultiplexed and collapsed into UMI consensus sequences with MIGEC, and V(D)J alignment was performed with MiXCR. Using edgeR on replicate PBMC samples, clonotypes were called vaccine-responding if FDR was below 0.01 and the log2 fold change was above 5 up to day 15. Each bulk clonotype received a CD4 or CD8 identity based on whether the sequenced CD4 or CD8 repertoire contained that clonotype at higher abundance. TCRdb redid the processing of the public reads, applying fastp at Q25 and MiXCR, and retained in-frame beta chains. Every distinct CDR3 protein forms one entry, paired with its most common genes and DNA. Here the V and J calls rest on TCRdb's processing, not on the authors' analysis. The sample table lists 200,000 to 300,000 distinct CDR3 sequences, 10% to 15% of them with a count of one. Together, the top ten hold approximately 0.49% of the sample.

The material was CD4+ T cells sorted from PBMCs, obtained 45 days after the yellow fever booster vaccination. The rearranged segments are TRBV19 and TRBJ2-5; the D gene is tentatively TRBD1 or TRBD2, each matching 6 bases. The TCR sequence derives from a man between 25 and 39 years old who received the YFV17D yellow fever vaccine. The nucleotide sequence reads TGTGCCAGTAGTCTCCAGGGGAGGCAAGAGACCCAGTACTTC. Its coded protein is CASSLQGRQETQYF.